This record concerns one T cell receptor beta chain sequence. There is no known antigen for this receptor. Qualities for individual bases were not recorded, and no much larger clone is one base off. This same CDR3 is encoded by further DNA sequences in the sample. TCRbeta CDR3 regions were amplified from genomic DNA by means of the immunoSEQ Assay, a bias-controlled multiplex PCR. The paper's data handling went like this. The number of nucleated cells in each sample was estimated by amplification of reference gene primers within the assay. To quantify the absolute abundance of each unique TCRbeta CDR3 rearrangement, sequence reads were collapsed and filtered. For each sample, productive Simpson clonality was calculated as the square root of Simpson's diversity index across productive rearrangements. TCRdb limited this immuneACCESS table to in-frame rearrangements with V and J called. A share of clones is missing; checked studies link under half to unresolved V genes, and the rest is unexplained. The DNA gave D and trimming, while V, J and clone size come from that table. For this sample there are 250,000 to 350,000 clones; 80% to 85% appear just once. Around a sixth of the sample is held by the ten biggest clonotypes.

The data were taken from a study of blood T cell repertoires in COVID-19 (TCRdb year 2020). A note on the overall study: Collaborator samples came from the United States, Italy and Spain and covered acute and convalescent phases of COVID-19. The material from the prospective study consisted of cDNA or gDNA derived from T cells, B-cell-depleted T cells, or PBMCs. Deeply sampled blood TCRbeta repertoires from subjects exposed to, actively infected with, or recovered from COVID-19 were included in the dataset. The repertoires were made available in a free public database intended to serve as a resource for research on the immune response to SARS-CoV-2. The samples were drawn from two sources: the first 160 participants of the ongoing ImmuneRACE study, and over 950 subjects contributed by 6 global collaborators. A de-identified subject ID, COVID-19 status, age in years and sex were almost always included in the sample metadata. Where HLA class I and class II types were available, the types were taken from metadata supplied by the sample provider, not from assay-based typing.

At one collaborating source in Seattle, patients were enrolled during active infection and were followed longitudinally through the course of disease. Collaborating institutions collected whole blood in K2EDTA tubes following their own protocols. For TCRbeta analysis, collaborator samples were shipped as frozen whole blood, as isolated PBMCs, or as DNA extracted from either sample type. Overall study outcomes, separate from this receptor: The quantity of clinical and demographic metadata differed by source and by participant and was supplied without curation.

The CDR3 spans 13 residues, from the cysteine through the phenylalanine. CDR3 DNA is the only sequence kept; it has 39 bases, read in frame from the first base. Between the V and J ends, shortened by 6 bases and 1 base respectively, the junction contains 9 bases. The germline V gene (reference sequence) specifies LNHDA as CDR1 and SQIVND as CDR2. This TCR was recovered from a person between 65 and 80 years old with COVID-19, enrolled during active disease. The sequenced sample consisted of peripheral blood. This chain is built from TRBV19 and TRBJ1-1, with no D gene named confidently. The DNA sequence is as follows: TGTGCCAGTAGCAACACAGCGAACACTGAAGCTTTCTTT. It translates to CASSNTANTEAFF. The CDR3 plus the reference TRBV19 and TRBJ1-1 genes for the other parts give the full variable domain: DGGITQSPKYLFRKEGQNVTLSCEQNLNHDAMYWYRQDPGQGLRLIYYSQIVNDFQKGDIAEGYSVSREKKESFPLTVTSAQKNPTAFYLCASSNTANTEAFFGQGTRLTVV.